This T cell receptor beta chain was documented in a study of cytomegalovirus exposure and HLA in healthy donors. Study in general: It was reported in a later analysis that the same platform had been used for the 120 validation repertoires as for the roughly 650 first-cohort repertoires.

Profiling relied on immunoSEQ multiplex PCR, and the TCRdb table lists in-frame clones only, not all of them. The top ten hold approximately 5% of the sample, which has under 65,000 clones, 95% seen once. Separation from the roughly 670-subject first cohort characterized the roughly 130-subject validation cohort, to which the donors belonged. The junction had 8 bases not matched to a gene; V was cut back by 7 bases and J by 5 bases. Germline lookup yields CDR1 SGDLS and CDR2 YYNGEE. The CDR3 covers 13 residues. The chain couples TRBV9 to TRBJ2-5; 7 bases are a match to TRBD1. The sequencing input was PBMCs. The clonotype was recovered from a woman under 30 in good health and CMV-seropositive. CDR3 bases: TGTGCCAGCTTTAGGGGGCTAATGGAGACCCAGTACTTC. It translates to CASFRGLMETQYF. Full variable domain (outside the CDR3, taken from reference TRBV9 and TRBJ2-5): DSGVTQTPKHLITATGQRVTLRCSPRSGDLSVYWYQQSLDQGLQFLIQYYNGEERAKGNILERFSAQQFPDLHSELNLSSLELGDSALYFCASFRGLMETQYFGPGTRLLVL.